These T cell receptor beta chains were read from a single sample in a study of T-cell reconstitution after alpha-beta-depleted transplantation in children. TCRdb reprocessed the PCR reads with MiXCR, giving one entry per CDR3 protein. Of about 610,000 distinct CDR3 sequences in the sample, over 9.5% were seen once. Source: PBMCs from the stem cell graft donor, taken from the stem cell graft. All receptors come from a human donor who donated a stem cell graft to a child with acute myeloid leukemia. Both conserved end residues are trimmed from each CDR3. The order of the fields is CDR3 length, V gene, J gene, CDR3 protein.

>12|TRBV27|TRBJ1-1
ASSWLGPNTEAF
>14|TRBV12-3/TRBV12-4|TRBJ2-6
ASSLNRGGGANVLT
>14|TRBV7-2|TRBJ2-2
ASSFYSIGGTGELF
>14|TRBV29-1|TRBJ2-1
SPTGLAINSYNEQF
>12|TRBV2|TRBJ2-3
ASSEEGPTDTQY
>14|TRBV7-2|TRBJ2-5
TSSQGGLAGTETQY
>12|TRBV5-5|TRBJ2-7
ASSSSGTHYEQY
>10|TRBV28|TRBJ2-2
ASWSRAGELF
>13|TRBV20-1|TRBJ1-5
SAREGEGNNQPQH
>14|TRBV9|TRBJ1-2
ASSVAPPAGNYGYT
>13|TRBV12-3/TRBV12-4|TRBJ2-1
AISQSASGFDEQF
>9|TRBV7-9|TRBJ2-1
ASSFGLAGT
>14|TRBV2|TRBJ2-5
ASSEMASGTWETQY
>13|TRBV20-1|TRBJ2-1
SASKLAGGSDEQF
>12|TRBV7-2|TRBJ1-1
ASSSTGFNTEAF
>13|TRBV29-1|TRBJ1-2
SHASWTGINYGYT
>13|TRBV7-9|TRBJ2-7
ASSLAGGHSYEQY
>14|TRBV4-2|TRBJ2-2
ASGGASGANTGELF
>13|TRBV5-1|TRBJ1-2
ASSLERGQFYGYT
>18|TRBV5-1|TRBJ2-1
ASSLAEGLAGARSYNEQF
>11|TRBV9|TRBJ2-7
ASSALGRDEQY
>13|TRBV12-1|TRBJ1-5
ASSFGGTGDQPQH
>9|TRBV29-1|TRBJ2-5
SVWGTVAQY
>13|TRBV7-2|TRBJ2-4
ASSVQGLAVDIQY
>14|TRBV20-1|TRBJ2-7
SQRSNLAGARYEQY
>16|TRBV20-1|TRBJ1-6
SARARDLLQGDNSPLH